Below are 10 T cell receptor beta chains sequenced from a single sample in a study of cytomegalovirus exposure and HLA in healthy donors. The PCR was carried out with 60 Vbeta primers and 13 Jbeta primers. TCRdb's copy holds only in-frame clones and misses some; the assay was immunoSEQ multiplex PCR. The sample comprises some 130,000 clones, about four fifths of which are singletons, and 1.1% rests with the top ten. The specimen sequenced was PBMCs. The receptors were gathered from a male donor in good health and CMV-seronegative.

The chain couples TRBV9 to TRBJ1-5; 8 nucleotides match TRBD1. The CDR3 is 15 amino acids. Per the germline V gene, CDR1 is SGDLS and CDR2 is YYNGEE. V lost 4 bases and J lost 6; bases outside the gene matches: 9. DNA of the CDR3: TGTGCCAGCAGCCCAGGACAGGGTGCGAGTCAGCCCCAGCATTTT. Amino acid sequence: CASSPGQGASQPQHF.

The chain employs TRBV7-2 and TRBJ2-3; D is unclear. The CDR3 consists of 12 residues. Germline V CDR1 and CDR2: SGHTA, FQGNSA. V was pared by 1 base and J by 7 bases, with 6 bases between. CDR3: CASSLDSNTQYF. DNA for the CDR3: TGTGCCAGCAGCTTAGATTCCAATACGCAGTATTTT.

V is TRBV19 and J is TRBJ1-5; tentatively, D is TRBD1 (6 bases). The CDR3 sequence is 15 residues long. Germline CDR1 LNHDA, CDR2 SQIVND (reference sequence). Trimming shortened V by 6 bases and J by 5 bases, and 17 bases separated the two germline ends. CDR3 in amino acids: CASSLEQGPDQPQHF. CDR3 bases: TGTGCCAGTAGCCTTGAACAGGGTCCCGATCAGCCCCAGCATTTT.

The chain combines TRBV30 with TRBJ2-5; TRBD2 agrees at 8 bases. J gave up 2 bases and V 7 bases, and 6 bases lay outside the gene matches. Germline CDR1 and CDR2: GTSNPN and SVGIG (reference sequence). This CDR3 is 13 amino acids long. CDR3 nucleotides: TGTGCCTTGAAGCGGGGGCCTCAAGAGACCCAGTACTTC. It translates to CALKRGPQETQYF.

The chain is built from TRBV12-5 and TRBJ2-6; 7 nucleotides align to TRBD2. CDR1 LGHNT and CDR2 FRNRAP come from the germline V gene. With V trimmed by 1 base and J by 0 bases, 6 bases remained unmatched. The CDR3 totals 18 residues. CDR3 region: CASGLGPRGGSGANVLTF. The CDR3 DNA follows: TGTGCTAGTGGTTTGGGCCCCCGCGGGGGCTCTGGGGCCAACGTCCTGACTTTC.

The chain links TRBV19 to TRBJ1-5; no clear D gene. The germline V gene has CDR1 LNHDA and CDR2 SQIVND (reference sequence). The CDR3 loop spans 13 amino acids. Trimming took 6 bases from V and 7 from J, leaving 13 bases between them. The CDR3 DNA sequence: TGTGCCAGTAGATACGACAAGGCCCAGCCCCAGCATTTT. Encoded protein: CASRYDKAQPQHF.

V gene TRBV14 combines with J gene TRBJ2-7, with a tentative D call TRBD1 (5 bases). Germline-derived CDR1 and CDR2 are SGHDN and FVKESK. Trimming left V 1 base short and J 0 bases short, with 7 bases between. This CDR3 spans 14 amino acids. CDR3 DNA sequence: TGTGCCAGCAGCCAAGGCGACAGCTCCTACGAGCAGTACTTC. It is translated as CASSQGDSSYEQYF. Supplemented by reference TRBV14 and TRBJ2-7, the full variable domain reads EAGVTQFPSHSVIEKGQTVTLRCDPISGHDNLYWYRRVMGKEIKFLLHFVKESKQDESGMPNNRFLAERTGGTYSTLKVQPAELEDSGVYFCASSQGDSSYEQYFGPGTRLTVT.

For this clone: This sample also contains other DNA sequences that code for the same CDR3. In nucleotides, the CDR3 is TGTGCCAGCAGTCTCGGGTCTTACAATGAGCAGTTCTTC. Amino acid sequence: CASSLGSYNEQFF. The J gene is TRBJ2-1, the V gene TRBV2; no clear D. Trimming took 5 bases from V and 4 from J, leaving 9 bases between them. Germline CDR1 SNHLY, CDR2 FYNNEI. This CDR3 comprises 13 residues.

The gene calls are TRBV7-2 and TRBJ1-2; D gene ambiguous. Looked up from germline, CDR1 is SGHTA and CDR2 is FQGNSA. The CDR3 runs to 14 residues. V was trimmed by 1 base and J by 0 bases, leaving 6 bases between them. CDR3 protein: CASSLGSANYGYTF. The CDR3 region has the DNA TGTGCCAGCAGCTTAGGGTCGGCTAACTATGGCTACACCTTC.

The sample holds a few counts of this clone. Other DNA sequences in the same sample also yield this CDR3. The gene calls are TRBV5-1 and TRBJ1-4; maybe TRBD1 (6 bases). Per the germline V gene, CDR1 is SGHRS and CDR2 is YFSETQ. V lost 3 bases to trimming and J lost 0 bases, with 12 bases between them. The CDR3 extends over 16 amino acids. The chain's CDR3 is CASSWTASATNEKLFF. CDR3 coding DNA: TGCGCCAGCAGCTGGACAGCAAGTGCAACTAATGAAAAACTGTTTTTT.